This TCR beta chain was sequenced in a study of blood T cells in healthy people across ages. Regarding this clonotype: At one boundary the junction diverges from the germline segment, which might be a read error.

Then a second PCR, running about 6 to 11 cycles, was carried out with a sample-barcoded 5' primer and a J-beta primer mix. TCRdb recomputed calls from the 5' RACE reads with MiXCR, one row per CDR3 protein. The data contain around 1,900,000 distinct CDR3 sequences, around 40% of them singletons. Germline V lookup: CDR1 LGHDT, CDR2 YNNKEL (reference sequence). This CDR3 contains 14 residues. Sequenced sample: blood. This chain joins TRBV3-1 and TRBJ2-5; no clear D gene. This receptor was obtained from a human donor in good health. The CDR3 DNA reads TGTGCCAGCAGCCAAGATAACGTCCAAGGGACCCAGTACTTC. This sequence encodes CASSQDNVQGTQYF.